Following are 19 T cell receptor beta chains from one sample sequenced in a study of CD8 T cells in Susac syndrome. RNA amounts of roughly 0.45 to 1 ug underwent reverse transcription with random hexamers. Using its own MiXCR run on the immunoSEQ multiplex PCR reads, TCRdb lists one record per CDR3 protein. The table records 80,000 to 90,000 distinct CDR3 sequences, just under 95% of them present only once. The sample consisted of CD8+ T cells from PBMCs. All receptors derive from a human donor with Susac syndrome.

The V call is TRBV11-2, the J call TRBJ2-1; no reliable D call. In germline, CDR1 is SGHAT, CDR2 FQNNGV. Trimming left V 0 bases short and J 9 bases short, with 15 bases between. The CDR3 is made up of 15 amino acids. Here the CDR3 DNA reads TGTGCCAGCAGCTTAGAAGGCGGTGGTAGGGTTGAGCAGTTCTTC. It specifies CASSLEGGGRVEQFF.

DNA of the CDR3: TGCGCCAGCAGCCAGGGGATTGGTAGCGGCTACGAGCAGTACTTC. Translating it yields CASSQGIGSGYEQYF. The J gene is TRBJ2-7, the V gene TRBV4-3; maybe TRBD2 (6 bases). Trimming cost V 3 bases and J 3 bases, with 15 bases left between them. The germline CDR1 and CDR2 sequences are LGHNA and YSLEER. The CDR3 is 15 residues long.

This clonotype was recorded only once. This chain connects TRBV11-2 to TRBJ2-1; TRBD2 might be the D (6 bases). CDR1 and CDR2 (germline): SGHAT, FQNNGV. Deletions cut 0 bases from V and 4 bases from J, with 13 bases between. The CDR3 spans 16 residues. Here the CDR3 DNA reads TGTGCCAGCAGCTTAGATGGCGGGATCGGGTACAATGAGCAGTTCTTC. Residues: CASSLDGGIGYNEQFF.

The chain couples TRBV7-9 to TRBJ2-1; TRBD2 aligns across 7 bases. With 4 bases clipped from V and 9 bases from J, the junction kept 12 bases outside the gene matches. This CDR3 is built from 15 residues. Germline V gene lookup returns CDR1 SEHNR and CDR2 FQNEAQ (reference sequence). This CDR3 is CASSSGRGGPPEQFF. The CDR3 bases are TGTGCCAGCAGCTCAGGGAGGGGAGGGCCGCCTGAGCAGTTCTTC.

The chain is built from TRBV4-2 and TRBJ2-2, with a tentative D call TRBD2 (7 bases). V dropped 1 base and J dropped 6 bases, with 15 bases sitting between them. Looked up from germline, CDR1 is LGHNA and CDR2 is YNFKEQ. This CDR3 spans 16 amino acids. As DNA, the CDR3 is TGTGCCAGCAGCCAAGGAGCGGGACAAGTAGCCGGGGAGCTGTTTTTT. Amino acids: CASSQGAGQVAGELFF.

The rearrangement uses TRBV14 and TRBJ2-7; a possible D gene is TRBD1 (5 bases). Germline CDR1 and CDR2: SGHDN and FVKESK. V lost 3 bases and J lost 2, with 11 bases in between. The length of the CDR3 is 14 residues. CDR3 in amino acids: CASSHPGSTYEQYF. The CDR3 coding sequence is TGTGCCAGCAGCCACCCAGGGTCCACCTACGAGCAGTACTTC.

The chain links TRBV5-6 to TRBJ2-1, with 9 positions matching TRBD1. Germline trimming cut 4 bases from V and 10 bases from J; bases unmatched to any gene: 9. The CDR3 spans 14 residues. Germline V lookup: CDR1 SGHDT, CDR2 YYEEEE. CDR3 bases: TGTGCCAGCAGCCCGGGACAGGGAGTTTGGGAGCAGTTCTTC. The encoded protein is CASSPGQGVWEQFF.

The chain employs TRBV15 and TRBJ1-1; tentatively, D is TRBD1 (5 bases). This CDR3 comprises 13 residues. Germline V gene lookup returns CDR1 LNHNV and CDR2 YYDKDF (reference sequence). The V end was cut by 5 bases, the J end by 6 bases, with 13 bases between. CDR3 sequence reads: CATSGLGLSEAFF. CDR3 bases: TGTGCCACCAGCGGTCTGGGGCTCTCTGAAGCTTTCTTT.

The rearrangement joins TRBV6-2 or TRBV6-3 to TRBJ2-7, with D hard to call. The ends were cut back, 6 bases at V and 2 bases at J, with 11 bases in the middle. Germline V gene sequence: CDR1 MNHEY, CDR2 SVGEGT. The CDR3 runs 13 residues. CDR3 nucleotide sequence: TGTGCCAGCAGGCTTAGTAACGCCTACGAGCAGTACTTC. Its protein is CASRLSNAYEQYF.

This clonotype was seen only once. V and J are TRBV27 and TRBJ2-1; 7 bases are shared with TRBD2. J was trimmed by 2 bases and V by 3 bases; bases with no gene match: 1. CDR3 size: 14 residues. The germline V gene encodes CDR1 MNHEY and CDR2 SMNVEV (reference sequence). For the CDR3, the DNA is TGTGCCAGCAGTTTGCGGGAGACCTACAATGAGCAGTTCTTC. It translates to CASSLRETYNEQFF.

The chain carries TRBV4-3 and TRBJ2-7; 8 bases are a match to TRBD1. The CDR3 loop spans 15 amino acids. Germline-derived CDR1 and CDR2 are LGHNA and YSLEER. V shed 3 bases and J 3 bases; nucleotides not matched to a gene: 7. For the CDR3, the DNA is TGCGCCAGCAGCCAGGAAGGACAGGGTTTCTACGAGCAGTACTTC. This encodes CASSQEGQGFYEQYF.

The V and J genes are TRBV20-1 and TRBJ2-7; TRBD2 matches 8 bases. The CDR3 loop spans 13 amino acids. Germline V gene sequence: CDR1 DFQATT, CDR2 SNEGSKA (reference sequence). Trimming at V came to 2 bases and at J to 2 bases, leaving 2 bases not matched to a gene. The CDR3 DNA follows: TGCAGTGCTAGAACTAGCGGAGCCTACGAGCAGTACTTC. It is translated as CSARTSGAYEQYF.

V gene TRBV15 combines with J gene TRBJ1-1, with a tentative D call TRBD1 (6 bases). The CDR3 consists of 15 residues. V dropped 7 bases and J dropped 6 bases, with 21 bases sitting between them. Germline CDR1 LNHNV, CDR2 YYDKDF (reference sequence). In DNA, the CDR3 is TGTGCCACCATGGCCTCCGGGACACAGGGCCCTGAAGCTTTCTTT. Its translation is CATMASGTQGPEAFF.

V is TRBV30 and J is TRBJ2-5; 10 bases are a match to TRBD1. V was clipped by 0 bases and J by 5 bases; unmatched bases: 12. The CDR3 sequence is 17 residues long. Per germline, CDR1 GTSNPN and CDR2 SVGIG (reference sequence). CDR3 coding DNA: TGTGCCTGGAGTGTACCGGACAGGGGGATGGGCACGGAGACCCAGTACTTC. It encodes CAWSVPDRGMGTETQYF.

Here the CDR3 DNA reads TGTGCCAGCAGCCAAGTGGGGCCCTCCAGTGTGCAGTTCTTC. It codes for CASSQVGPSSVQFF. The rearrangement joins TRBV4-2 to TRBJ2-1; perhaps TRBD1 as D (5 bases). The CDR3 contains 14 residues. Germline CDR1 is LGHNA and CDR2 is YNFKEQ. Trimming removed 1 base from V and 12 bases from J, with 16 bases in between.

The chain combines TRBV5-4 with TRBJ2-1; a weak D match, TRBD1 (6 bases). The V gene's germline CDR1 is SGHNT and CDR2 YYREEE (reference sequence). The CDR3 extends over 17 amino acids. V was trimmed by 4 bases and J by 0 bases, leaving 17 bases between them. The CDR3 region is CASSLEKQGRSYNEQFF. The DNA of the CDR3 is TGTGCCAGCAGCCTTGAAAAACAGGGTCGCTCCTACAATGAGCAGTTCTTC.

The rearrangement links TRBV28 to TRBJ2-1, with D hard to call. The V gene's germline CDR1 is MDHEN and CDR2 SYDVKM. The germline V and J ends were trimmed by 8 bases and 2 bases, with 7 bases remaining between them. This CDR3 has 12 amino acids. CDR3 coding DNA: TGTGCCAGCGGTGGCCCCTACAATGAGCAGTTCTTC. It is translated as CASGGPYNEQFF. The complete variable domain, with remaining parts taken from reference TRBV28 and TRBJ2-1, reads DVKVTQSSRYLVKRTGEKVFLECVQDMDHENMFWYRQDPGLGLRLIYFSYDVKMKEKGDIPEGYSVSREKKERFSLILESASTNQTSMYLCASGGPYNEQFFGPGTRLTVL.

The rearrangement joins TRBV5-4 to TRBJ2-1; D ambiguous. Trimming took 0 bases from V and 9 from J, leaving 10 bases between them. Germline lookup yields CDR1 SGHNT and CDR2 YYREEE (reference sequence). The CDR3 length is 13 residues. The CDR3 region has the DNA TGTGCCAGCAGCTTGGTGGCGTGGGGTGAGCAGTTCTTC. Translating gives CASSLVAWGEQFF.

The V call is TRBV20-1, the J call TRBJ2-7; TRBD2 is a possible D gene (7 bases). V was shortened by 0 bases and J by 0 bases, with 15 bases between the two germline ends. CDR1 DFQATT and CDR2 SNEGSKA come from the germline V gene (reference sequence). The CDR3 is 16 amino acids. The CDR3 protein is CSAREGGRESSYEQYF. For the CDR3, the DNA is TGCAGTGCTAGAGAGGGGGGGCGGGAGAGCTCCTACGAGCAGTACTTC.